A selection of T cell receptor beta chains follows, all from one sample in a study of blood T cell repertoires in COVID-19. Repertoires were generated with immunoSEQ multiplex PCR, while TCRdb's copy carries only in-frame clones and drops some. The repertoire holds over 60,000 clones, with approximately 89% as singletons. What was sequenced was peripheral blood. The receptors originated from a woman between 45 and 60 years old with active COVID-19. CDR3s include the opening cysteine and the closing phenylalanine or tryptophan. Fields, in order: D gene, clone size, V gene, J gene, CDR3 protein, CDR3 DNA. D genes are given only for firm matches. Some rows mark clone size as missing; the rest say once, few, many or name a class of expanded clone.

-	-	TRBV27	TRBJ2-6	CASSLDRANVLTF	TGTGCCAGCAGTTTAGACAGGGCCAACGTCCTGACTTTC
-	-	TRBV19	TRBJ2-1	CASSIGAAANEQFF	TGTGCCAGTAGTATAGGGGCAGCGGCCAATGAGCAGTTCTTC
TRBD1	-	TRBV29-1	TRBJ2-1	CSVGTGPPEQFF	TGCAGCGTTGGGACAGGGCCGCCCGAGCAGTTCTTC
TRBD1	-	TRBV10-1	TRBJ2-2	CASSEGRGRTGELFF	TGCGCCAGCAGTGAAGGCAGGGGGCGCACCGGGGAGCTGTTTTTT
-	-	TRBV10-3	TRBJ2-5	CAISDGGMETQYF	TGTGCCATCAGTGATGGGGGGATGGAGACCCAGTACTTC
-	-	TRBV29-1	TRBJ1-1	CSVEEQPNTEAFF	TGCAGCGTTGAGGAACAGCCGAACACTGAAGCTTTCTTT
-	-	TRBV2	TRBJ2-5	CASRQTGANQETQYF	TGTGCCAGCAGACAAACTGGGGCCAACCAAGAGACCCAGTACTTC
TRBD2	-	TRBV7-6	TRBJ2-7	CASSSWPGGDYEQYF	TGTGCCAGCAGCTCCTGGCCGGGAGGGGATTACGAGCAGTACTTC
TRBD2	-	TRBV3-1/TRBV3-2	TRBJ2-5	CASSQSPPGGPQETQYF	TGTGCCAGCAGCCAATCACCTCCGGGAGGCCCCCAAGAGACCCAGTACTTC
TRBD2	-	TRBV6-4	TRBJ2-1	CASSGTIAGNNEQFF	TGTGCCAGCAGCGGAACGATAGCGGGGAACAATGAGCAGTTCTTC
TRBD1	-	TRBV5-8	TRBJ1-2	CASSRGQGAYGYTF	TGTGCCAGCAGCCGGGGACAGGGTGCCTATGGCTACACCTTC
-	-	TRBV3-1/TRBV3-2	TRBJ2-7	CASSRQGGRGEQYF	TGTGCCAGCAGCCGCCAGGGAGGAAGAGGCGAGCAGTACTTC
TRBD1	-	TRBV5-1	TRBJ2-7	CASSFNPGQGEQYF	TGCGCCAGCAGCTTTAACCCGGGACAGGGCGAGCAGTACTTC
-	once	TRBV24-1	TRBJ2-2	CATSASAPGHLNTGELFF	TGTGCCACCAGTGCCTCAGCTCCGGGACACCTGAACACCGGGGAGCTGTTTTTT
-	few	TRBV21-1	TRBJ2-3	CASTGSFTDTQYF	TGTGCGTCCACAGGGTCCTTCACAGATACGCAGTATTTT
TRBD2	-	TRBV7-3	TRBJ2-1	CASSLQPSGSLSNEQFF	TGTGCCAGCAGCTTACAACCTAGCGGGAGTTTAAGCAATGAGCAGTTCTTC
-	-	TRBV9	TRBJ2-7	CASSVGWDGGLRDEQYF	TGTGCCAGCAGCGTAGGTTGGGACGGGGGACTTAGGGACGAGCAGTACTTC
-	-	TRBV7-9	TRBJ1-1	CASSQDSQGRYTEAFF	TGTGCCAGCAGTCAAGACAGTCAGGGTAGATACACTGAAGCTTTCTTT
TRBD2	once	TRBV28	TRBJ2-7	CASSSDHQLAGEKQYF	TGTGCCAGCAGTTCGGACCACCAACTAGCGGGTGAGAAGCAGTACTTC
-	-	TRBV19	TRBJ2-1	CASSSTNPEYNEQFF	TGTGCCAGTAGTTCCACCAACCCGGAGTACAATGAGCAGTTCTTC
TRBD1	-	TRBV6-5	TRBJ1-1	CASSYGTGKNTEAFF	TGTGCCAGCAGTTACGGGACAGGGAAGAACACTGAAGCTTTCTTT
-	-	TRBV6-5	TRBJ1-1	CASSLTGNTEAFF	TGTGCCAGCAGTCTGACAGGGAACACTGAAGCTTTCTTT
-	-	TRBV18	TRBJ1-2	CASSPGQANYGYTF	TGTGCCAGCTCACCGGGGCAGGCGAACTATGGCTACACCTTC
-	-	TRBV12-3/TRBV12-4	TRBJ2-7	CASKLAVQNEQYF	TGTGCCAGCAAGCTGGCGGTCCAAAACGAGCAGTACTTC
-	-	TRBV7-2	TRBJ1-2	CASSIFVANYGYTF	TGTGCCAGCAGCATCTTCGTTGCTAACTATGGCTACACCTTC
TRBD1	-	TRBV7-9	TRBJ2-3	CASSPGGGVSTDTQYF	TGTGCCAGCAGCCCAGGGGGCGGGGTAAGCACAGATACGCAGTATTTT
-	few	TRBV10-1	TRBJ1-5	CASSEERVKEGESRNQPQHF	TGCGCCAGCAGTGAGGAAAGGGTGAAAGAAGGGGAAAGTCGCAATCAGCCCCAGCATTTT
-	-	TRBV21-1	TRBJ2-3	CASSKFTLAGFTDTQYF	TGTGCCAGCAGCAAATTCACACTAGCGGGTTTCACAGATACGCAGTATTTT